A selection of T cell receptor beta chains follows, all from one sample in a study of OX40 agonist ivuxolimab in advanced cancers. Clones were sequenced by immunoSEQ multiplex PCR, and TCRdb holds only the in-frame ones, with some missing. Among around 80,000 clones listed, 90% to 95% were seen once. The specimen comprised CD4+ or CD8+ T cells sorted from blood, sampled in a trial of the OX40 agonist ivuxolimab. These receptors all come from an adult with an advanced solid tumor such as melanoma, head and neck, liver or kidney cancer. Both conserved end residues are part of each CDR3. The D gene is left open where the match is weak. Expanded clones are given a class, and other clones once, few, many or no size at all.

D	size	V	J	DNA	CDR3
TRBD1	-	TRBV28	TRBJ1-4	TGTGCCAGCAGTCGGGACAGGGGAAGTGAAAAACTGTTTTTT	CASSRDRGSEKLFF
TRBD1	-	TRBV5-6	TRBJ1-4	TGTGCCAGCAGCTTGCTTGTGGACAGGCCCCAAAAACTGTTTTTT	CASSLLVDRPQKLFF
-	few	TRBV10-2	TRBJ1-5	TGCGCCAGCAGTGAAGGCCGCTATCAGCCCCAGCATTTT	CASSEGRYQPQHF
TRBD2	-	TRBV30	TRBJ2-5	TGTGCCTGGAAAGCCTCCTGGGGGGGGACCCAGTACTTC	CAWKASWGGTQYF
-	-	TRBV7-2	TRBJ1-5	TGTGCCAGCAGCTTCCTGAATCAGCCCCAGCATTTT	CASSFLNQPQHF
TRBD1	-	TRBV18	TRBJ1-4	TGTGCCAGCTCCCCCGGGACAGTGTATAATGAAAAACTGTTTTTT	CASSPGTVYNEKLFF
-	-	TRBV4-3	TRBJ2-6	TGCGCCAGCAGCCCTTCCCGGGCGACTGGGGCCAACGTCCTGACTTTC	CASSPSRATGANVLTF
-	-	TRBV19	TRBJ2-7	TGTGCCAGTAAAACGACGGACTCTTGCGAGCAGTACTTC	CASKTTDSCEQYF
TRBD1	once	TRBV6-1	TRBJ1-1	TGTGCCAGCAGTGAAGGGGCCAGGGGGCTTTCAGCTTTCTTT	CASSEGARGLSAFF
-	few	TRBV28	TRBJ2-7	TGTGCCACCCTGGGGGCGGACTACGAGCAGTACTTC	CATLGADYEQYF
-	once	TRBV5-1	TRBJ2-7	TGCGCCAGCAGCTTGGACTTCTCCTACGAGCAGTACTTC	CASSLDFSYEQYF